A single sample is the source of the 12 T cell receptor beta chains below, sequenced in a study of glioma-infiltrating T cells after dendritic cell vaccination (dated by TCRdb to between 2015 and 2016). The library was generated by the immunoSEQ multiplex PCR assay. Drawn from immuneACCESS, this table holds only the in-frame rearrangements with V and J called that TCRdb kept. Clones are partly lost; checked studies trace under half to an unresolved V gene and leave the rest unexplained. Here the sample has approximately 85,000 clones; about 85% occur a single time. About 9.3% of the sample comes from the top ten. This specimen's time point label, per the study, means: after dendritic cell vaccination, including at tumor progression/relapse. This sample comprised blood, obtained after dendritic cell vaccination. These TCRs come from a human donor with glioblastoma.

This clone was seen once. The J gene is TRBJ1-5, the V gene TRBV6-5, with D hard to call. Germline values: CDR1 MNHEY, CDR2 SVGAGI. CDR3 length equals 14 residues. Trimming removed 5 bases at V and 0 bases at J, with 8 bases between. CDR3 sequence reads: CASSITASNQPQHF. The CDR3 DNA reads as TGTGCCAGCAGTATCACAGCTAGCAATCAGCCCCAGCATTTT.

The chain recombines TRBV6-6 with TRBJ2-3; 8 bases map to TRBD1. This CDR3 is built from 13 residues. Germline trimming cut 7 bases from V and 4 bases from J; bases unmatched to any gene: 4. The V gene's germline CDR1 is MNHNY and CDR2 SVGAGI (reference sequence). Written as DNA, the CDR3 is TGTGCCAGCACCCAGGGGGCTGCAGATACGCAGTATTTT. This codes for CASTQGAADTQYF.

V and J are TRBV5-1 and TRBJ1-2; D is unclear. The CDR3 sequence is 12 residues long. The germline V gene has CDR1 SGHRS and CDR2 YFSETQ. The V end lost 0 bases, the J end lost 5 bases, and 5 bases lay between the germline ends. In DNA, the CDR3 is TGCGCCAGCAGCTTGGATCAGTATGGCTACACCTTC. Translated, it gives CASSLDQYGYTF.

The CDR3 DNA reads as TGTGCCAGCAGCAAGACAGGGGGCGAGGGCCAGCCCCAGCATTTT. It encodes CASSKTGGEGQPQHF. V is TRBV9 and J is TRBJ1-5; 10 bases match TRBD1. Per the germline V gene, CDR1 is SGDLS and CDR2 is YYNGEE. This CDR3 region has 15 residues. V was pared by 4 bases and J by 7 bases, with 8 bases of the junction left unmatched.

This clone was observed a single time. This sequence joins TRBV9 and TRBJ2-7; 9 bases align to TRBD2. Germline V CDR1 and CDR2: SGDLS, YYNGEE. J lost 5 bases, V lost 0 bases, and 15 bases had no gene match. This CDR3 region has 18 residues. CDR3 residues: CASSVAPTGREGIDEQYF. CDR3 DNA sequence: TGTGCCAGCAGCGTAGCCCCCACGGGGCGGGAGGGTATCGACGAGCAGTACTTC. Together with reference TRBV9 and TRBJ2-7, the CDR3 gives the full variable domain: DSGVTQTPKHLITATGQRVTLRCSPRSGDLSVYWYQQSLDQGLQFLIQYYNGEERAKGNILERFSAQQFPDLHSELNLSSLELGDSALYFCASSVAPTGREGIDEQYFGPGTRLTVT.

This clone has a single count. CDR3 DNA: TGCGCCAGCAGCTTGGTTGTGGGGACAGCTAACACTGAAGCTTTCTTT. It specifies CASSLVVGTANTEAFF. V usage is TRBV5-1 and J usage is TRBJ1-1, with 7 nucleotides matching TRBD1. With 0 bases clipped from V and 2 bases from J, the junction kept 7 bases outside the gene matches. This CDR3 spans 16 amino acids. Germline V gene data show CDR1 as SGHRS and CDR2 as YFSETQ.

The chain couples TRBV5-1 to TRBJ2-7; 8 bases map to TRBD2. The CDR3 length is 15 residues. After removal of 1 base from V and 7 bases from J, the junction contained 10 bases not matched to a gene. Germline V gives CDR1 SGHRS, CDR2 YFSETQ. The CDR3 DNA sequence: TGCGCCAGCAGCTTGACTAGCGGTACTGTGACGGAGCAGTACTTC. Its protein is CASSLTSGTVTEQYF.

The chain combines TRBV15 with TRBJ2-1; 14 bases fit TRBD2. V shed 1 base, J shed 10 bases, and the junction held 9 bases outside the gene matches. CDR3 length equals 17 residues. CDR1 and CDR2 (germline): LNHNV, YYDKDF (reference sequence). The CDR3 loop reads CATSRARLAGGPREQFF. CDR3 nucleotide sequence: TGTGCCACCAGCAGAGCCAGACTAGCGGGAGGGCCACGGGAGCAGTTCTTC.

The CDR3 loop is CATSRGAQGTYEQYF. The CDR3 DNA reads TGTGCCACCAGCAGAGGGGCCCAGGGTACCTACGAGCAGTACTTC. V gene TRBV15 combines with J gene TRBJ2-7; TRBD1 is a possible D gene (5 bases). This CDR3 has 15 residues. Trimming shortened V by 1 base and J by 2 bases, and 12 bases separated the two germline ends. Germline CDR1 and CDR2: LNHNV and YYDKDF (reference sequence).

The V gene is TRBV29-1, the J gene TRBJ1-4; tentative D call: TRBD1 (5 bases). The length of the CDR3 is 12 residues. Deletions cut 4 bases from V and 7 bases from J, with 10 bases between. CDR1 SQVTM and CDR2 ANQGSEA come from the germline V gene. This CDR3 is CSVGRQGEKLFF. In DNA, the CDR3 is TGCAGCGTTGGCAGGCAGGGTGAAAAACTGTTTTTT.

The chain combines TRBV19 with TRBJ2-7; no reliable D call. Germline-derived CDR1 and CDR2 are LNHDA and SQIVND (reference sequence). CDR3 length equals 14 residues. V dropped 4 bases and J dropped 2 bases, with 12 bases sitting between them. This CDR3 reads CASSTPLAAYEQYF. The CDR3 DNA reads as TGTGCCAGTAGTACACCCTTGGCAGCCTACGAGCAGTACTTC.

The chain carries TRBV29-1 and TRBJ1-1; 7 bases fit TRBD1. Trimming at V came to 7 bases and at J to 0 bases, leaving 14 bases not matched to a gene. Germline CDR1 and CDR2: SQVTM and ANQGSEA. This CDR3 has 16 amino acids. The CDR3 DNA sequence: TGCAGCGCCGAGGGTACGACAGGGTTCATGAACACTGAAGCTTTCTTT. This sequence encodes CSAEGTTGFMNTEAFF.